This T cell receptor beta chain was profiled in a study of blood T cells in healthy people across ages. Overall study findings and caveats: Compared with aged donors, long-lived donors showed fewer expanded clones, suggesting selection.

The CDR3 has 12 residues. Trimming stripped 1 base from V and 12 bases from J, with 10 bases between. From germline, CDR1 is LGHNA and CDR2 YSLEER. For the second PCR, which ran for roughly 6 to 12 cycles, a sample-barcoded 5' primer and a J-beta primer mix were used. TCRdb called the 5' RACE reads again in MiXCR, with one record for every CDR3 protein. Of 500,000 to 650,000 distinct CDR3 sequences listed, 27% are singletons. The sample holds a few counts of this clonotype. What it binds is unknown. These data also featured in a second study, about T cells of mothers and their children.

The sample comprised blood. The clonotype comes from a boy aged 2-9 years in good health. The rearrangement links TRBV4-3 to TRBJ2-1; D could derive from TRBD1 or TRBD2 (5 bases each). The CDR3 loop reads CASSQGGGPQFF. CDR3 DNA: TGCGCCAGCAGCCAAGGGGGCGGGCCGCAGTTCTTC.